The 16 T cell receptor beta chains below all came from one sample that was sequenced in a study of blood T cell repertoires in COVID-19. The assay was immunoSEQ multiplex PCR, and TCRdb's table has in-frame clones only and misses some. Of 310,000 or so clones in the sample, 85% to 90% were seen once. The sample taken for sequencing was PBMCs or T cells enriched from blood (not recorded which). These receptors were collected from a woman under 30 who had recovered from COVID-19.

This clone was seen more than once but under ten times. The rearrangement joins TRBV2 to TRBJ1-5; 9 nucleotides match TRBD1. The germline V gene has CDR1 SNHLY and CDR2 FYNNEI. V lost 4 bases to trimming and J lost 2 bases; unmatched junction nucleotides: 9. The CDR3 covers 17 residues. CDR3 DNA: TGTGCCAGCAGTGCCTATGGAACAGGGGGCGGCAATCAGCCCCAGCATTTT. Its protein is CASSAYGTGGGNQPQHF.

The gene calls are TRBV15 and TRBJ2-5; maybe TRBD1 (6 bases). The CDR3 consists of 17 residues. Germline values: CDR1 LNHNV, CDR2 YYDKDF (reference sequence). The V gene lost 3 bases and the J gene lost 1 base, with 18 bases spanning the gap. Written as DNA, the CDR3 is TGTGCCACCAGCAGGGAACCCACGACAGGTCCCCAAGAGACCCAGTACTTC. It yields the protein CATSREPTTGPQETQYF. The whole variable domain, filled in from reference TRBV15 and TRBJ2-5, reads DAMVIQNPRYQVTQFGKPVTLSCSQTLNHNVMYWYQQKSSQAPKLLFHYYDKDFNNEADTPDNFQSRRPNTSFCFLDIRSPGLGDTAMYLCATSREPTTGPQETQYFGPGTRLLVL.

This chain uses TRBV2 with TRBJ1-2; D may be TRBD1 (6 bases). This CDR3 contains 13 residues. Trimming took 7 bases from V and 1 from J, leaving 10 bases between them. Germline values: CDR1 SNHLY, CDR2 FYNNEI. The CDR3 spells CASTWTDNYGYTF. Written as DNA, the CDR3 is TGTGCCAGCACCTGGACAGATAACTATGGCTACACCTTC.

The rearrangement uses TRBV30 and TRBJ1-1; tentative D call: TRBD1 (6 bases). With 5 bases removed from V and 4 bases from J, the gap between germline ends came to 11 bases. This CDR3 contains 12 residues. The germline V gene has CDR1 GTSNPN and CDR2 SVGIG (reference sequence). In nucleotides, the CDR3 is TGTGCCTGGGGCAGGGGCCCCACTGAAGCTTTCTTT. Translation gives CAWGRGPTEAFF.

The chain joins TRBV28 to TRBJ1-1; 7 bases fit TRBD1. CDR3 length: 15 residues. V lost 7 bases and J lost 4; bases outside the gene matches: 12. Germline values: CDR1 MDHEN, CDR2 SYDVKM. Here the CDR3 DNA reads TGTGCCAGCATCGTGGGACAGCCGATGGGCACTGAAGCTTTCTTT. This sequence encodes CASIVGQPMGTEAFF.

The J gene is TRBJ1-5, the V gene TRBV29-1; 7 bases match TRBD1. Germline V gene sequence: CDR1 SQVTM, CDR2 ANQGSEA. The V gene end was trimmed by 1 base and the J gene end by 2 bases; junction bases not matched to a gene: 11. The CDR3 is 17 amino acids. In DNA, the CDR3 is TGCAGCGTTGAAGTCTCAAACAGGGGAGGTGGCAATCAGCCCCAGCATTTT. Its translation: CSVEVSNRGGGNQPQHF.

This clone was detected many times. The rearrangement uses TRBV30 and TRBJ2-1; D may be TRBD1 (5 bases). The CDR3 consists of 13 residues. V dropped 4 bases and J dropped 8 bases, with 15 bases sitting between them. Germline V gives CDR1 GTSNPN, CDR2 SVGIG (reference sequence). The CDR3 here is CAWNLGLKDEQFF. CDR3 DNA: TGTGCCTGGAATCTGGGGCTAAAGGATGAGCAGTTCTTC.

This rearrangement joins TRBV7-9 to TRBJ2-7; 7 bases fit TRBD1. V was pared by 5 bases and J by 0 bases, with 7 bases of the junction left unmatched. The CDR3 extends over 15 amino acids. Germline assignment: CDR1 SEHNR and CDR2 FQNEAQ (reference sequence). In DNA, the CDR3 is TGTGCCAGCAGCCAAGGGGACAGAGGCTCCTACGAGCAGTACTTC. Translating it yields CASSQGDRGSYEQYF.

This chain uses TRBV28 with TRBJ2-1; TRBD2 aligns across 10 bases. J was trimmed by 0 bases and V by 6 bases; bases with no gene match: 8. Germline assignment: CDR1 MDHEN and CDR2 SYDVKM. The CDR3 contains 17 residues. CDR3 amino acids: CASSLGLAASSYNEQFF. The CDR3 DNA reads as TGTGCCAGCAGCCTTGGACTAGCGGCAAGCTCCTACAATGAGCAGTTCTTC.

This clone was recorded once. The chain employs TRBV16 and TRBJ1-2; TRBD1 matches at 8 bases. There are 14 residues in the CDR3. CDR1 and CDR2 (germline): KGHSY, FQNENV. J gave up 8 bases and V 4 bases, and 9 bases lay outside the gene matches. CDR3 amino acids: CASSPALTGGGYTF. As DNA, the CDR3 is TGTGCCAGCAGCCCGGCCCTTACAGGGGGAGGCTACACCTTC.

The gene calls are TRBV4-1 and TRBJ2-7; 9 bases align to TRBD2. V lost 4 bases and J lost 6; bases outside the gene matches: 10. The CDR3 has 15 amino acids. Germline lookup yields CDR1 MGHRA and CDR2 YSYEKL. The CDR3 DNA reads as TGCGCCAGCAGCCGCCACGGCGGGGGGGCGGTCGAGCAGTACTTC. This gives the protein CASSRHGGGAVEQYF.

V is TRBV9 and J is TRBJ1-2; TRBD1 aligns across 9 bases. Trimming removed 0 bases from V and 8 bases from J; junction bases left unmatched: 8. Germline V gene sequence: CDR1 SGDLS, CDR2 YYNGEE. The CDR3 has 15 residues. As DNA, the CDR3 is TGTGCCAGCAGCGTAGAGGGGACAGGGACACGGGGCTACACCTTC. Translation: CASSVEGTGTRGYTF.

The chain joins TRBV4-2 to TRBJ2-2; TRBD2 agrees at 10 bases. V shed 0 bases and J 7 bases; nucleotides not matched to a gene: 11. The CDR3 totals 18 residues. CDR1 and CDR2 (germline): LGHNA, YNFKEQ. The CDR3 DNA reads TGTGCCAGCAGCCAAGATCTCGCAGCGGGGGGGCCTGTCGGGGAGCTGTTTTTT. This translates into CASSQDLAAGGPVGELFF.

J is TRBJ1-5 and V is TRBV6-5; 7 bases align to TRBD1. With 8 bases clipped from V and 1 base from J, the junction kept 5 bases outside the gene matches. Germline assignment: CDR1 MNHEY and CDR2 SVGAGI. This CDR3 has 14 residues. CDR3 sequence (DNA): TGTGCCAGCGCCAAGGACAGGAGCAATCAGCCCCAGCATTTT. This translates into CASAKDRSNQPQHF.

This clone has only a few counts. This CDR3 is CASSQGTFGGGGYTF. The CDR3 DNA follows: TGCGCCAGCAGCCAAGGAACCTTCGGCGGGGGAGGCTACACCTTC. This chain connects TRBV4-1 to TRBJ1-2; TRBD1 is a possible D gene (5 bases). Germline lookup yields CDR1 MGHRA and CDR2 YSYEKL. V was shortened by 1 base and J by 8 bases, with 17 bases between the two germline ends. CDR3 length: 15 amino acids.

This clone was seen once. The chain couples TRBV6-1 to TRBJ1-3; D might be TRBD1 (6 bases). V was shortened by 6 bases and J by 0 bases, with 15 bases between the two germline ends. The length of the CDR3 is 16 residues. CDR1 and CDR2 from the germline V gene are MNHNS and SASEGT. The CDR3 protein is CASSETGIYSGNTIYF. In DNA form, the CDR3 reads TGTGCCAGCAGCGAAACAGGGATCTACTCTGGAAACACCATATATTTT.